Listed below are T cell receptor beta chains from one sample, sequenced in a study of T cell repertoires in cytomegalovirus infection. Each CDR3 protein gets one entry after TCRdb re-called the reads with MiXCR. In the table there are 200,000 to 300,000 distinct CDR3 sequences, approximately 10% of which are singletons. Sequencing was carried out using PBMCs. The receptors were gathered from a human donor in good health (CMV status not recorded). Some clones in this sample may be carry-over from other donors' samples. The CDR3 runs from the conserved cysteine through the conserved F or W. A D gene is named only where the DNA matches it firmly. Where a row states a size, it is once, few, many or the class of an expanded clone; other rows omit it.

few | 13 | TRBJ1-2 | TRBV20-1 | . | CSARDGSKKGYTF | TGCAGTGCTAGAGATGGCTCCAAAAAGGGCTACACCTTC
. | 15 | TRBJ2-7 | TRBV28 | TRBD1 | CASTPLSRGNYEQYF | TGTGCCAGCACCCCTCTATCCAGGGGGAACTACGAGCAGTACTTC
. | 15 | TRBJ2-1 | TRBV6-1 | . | CASSYGERSYNEQFF | TGTGCCAGCAGTTACGGTGAGCGGTCCTACAATGAGCAGTTCTTC
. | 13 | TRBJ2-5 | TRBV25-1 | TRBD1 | CASRGGGEETQYF | TGTGCCAGCAGAGGGGGCGGCGAAGAGACCCAGTACTTC
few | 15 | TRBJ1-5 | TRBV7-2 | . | CASSLVPSPNQPQHF | TGTGCCAGCAGCTTAGTGCCCAGCCCCAATCAGCCCCAGCATTTT
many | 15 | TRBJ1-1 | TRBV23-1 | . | CASSQSGVEDSKAFF | TGCGCCAGCAGTCAATCGGGGGTAGAGGACAGCAAAGCTTTCTTT
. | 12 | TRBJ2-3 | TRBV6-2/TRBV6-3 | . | CASRLAGDTQYF | TGTGCCAGCAGGCTAGCTGGAGATACGCAGTATTTT
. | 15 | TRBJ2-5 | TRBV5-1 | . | CASSLLTGSQETQYF | TGCGCCAGCAGCTTGCTGACGGGTTCCCAAGAGACCCAGTACTTC
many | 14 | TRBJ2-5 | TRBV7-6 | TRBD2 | CASSTSGRGETQYF | TGTGCCAGCAGCACTAGCGGGAGGGGAGAGACCCAGTACTTC
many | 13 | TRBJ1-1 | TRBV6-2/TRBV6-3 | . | CATVKVTYTEAFF | TGTGCCACCGTGAAAGTGACTTACACTGAAGCTTTCTTT